This record looks at one T cell receptor beta chain sequence and its context. Its antigen is unidentified. Chemo-refractory metastatic non-small-cell lung cancer patients underwent focal radiation alongside CTLA-4 blockade with ipilimumab. Clones were read by immunoSEQ multiplex PCR, and TCRdb kept only the in-frame ones, dropping some. The table shows 55,000 or so clones, with approximately 84% occurring only once. The sample comes from a study of radiotherapy plus CTLA-4 blockade in lung cancer. CDR1 SNHLY and CDR2 FYNNEI come from the germline V gene. J lost 3 bases, V lost 3 bases, and 12 bases had no gene match. The CDR3 is 20 amino acids. General study points: Expansion in blood of tumor-derived TCR clones was seen after radiotherapy plus ipilimumab. Increased serum interferon-beta after radiation also reportedly predicted response strongly.

The receptor's source is a human donor with non-small cell lung cancer whose response to radiotherapy plus ipilimumab could not be evaluated. The sample consisted of peripheral blood, taken from a patient treated with radiotherapy plus ipilimumab. The chain carries TRBV2 and TRBJ2-3; 16 bases align to TRBD2. The CDR3 bases are TGTGCCAGCAGTGAGCCCGACGGGACTAGCGGGGGGGCCGGGACAGATACGCAGTATTTT. Protein: CASSEPDGTSGGAGTDTQYF. Looking up the rest from reference TRBV2 and TRBJ2-3 gives the full variable domain: EPEVTQTPSHQVTQMGQEVILRCVPISNHLYFYWYRQILGQKVEFLVSFYNNEISEKSEIFDDQFSVERPDGSNFTLKIRSTKLEDSAMYFCASSEPDGTSGGAGTDTQYFGPGTRLTVL.